This entry describes one TCR beta chain. Its binding antigen is unknown. Base qualities are not recorded, but no much larger clone differs from it by a single base. The immunoSEQ Assay, a bias-controlled multiplex PCR, was used to amplify TCRbeta CDR3 regions from genomic DNA. The published analysis was carried out like this. Within the assay, amplification of reference gene primers was used to estimate how many nucleated cells each sample contained. To quantify the absolute abundance of each unique TCRbeta CDR3 rearrangement, sequence reads were collapsed and filtered. For each sample, productive Simpson clonality was calculated by taking the square root of Simpson's diversity index across productive rearrangements. TCRdb took this table from immuneACCESS and kept in-frame rearrangements with V and J called. Such tables lack part of the clones; where checked against another copy, unresolved V genes explain under half of the gap, and the rest is unexplained. V and J calls and clone size are as listed in that table; D and trimming were resolved from the DNA. The sample yields a few hundred thousand clones; around 87% were counted once. The top ten clones comprise roughly 10% of the sample.

This sample was taken from a study of blood T cell repertoires in COVID-19 (dated by TCRdb to about 2020). The study in broad terms: Samples covering the acute and convalescent phases of COVID-19 were provided by collaborators in the United States, Italy and Spain. The prospective study material was composed of cDNA or gDNA derived from T cells, B-cell-depleted T cells, or PBMCs. Subjects who had been exposed to COVID-19, were actively infected with it, or had recovered from it provided the deeply sampled blood TCRbeta repertoires that made up the dataset. The repertoires were released in a freely available public database meant as a resource for research on the immune response to SARS-CoV-2. Samples were obtained from the ongoing ImmuneRACE study (first 160 participants) and from over a thousand subjects provided by 6 global collaborators. Nearly every sample came with metadata listing a de-identified subject ID, COVID-19 status, age in years and sex. Where available, HLA class I and class II types were obtained from metadata supplied by the sample provider rather than from assay-based typing.

Enrolling through a virtual design, the prospective study's participants ranged in age from roughly 18 to 90 years and lived across 24 United States geographic areas. To assign participants to cohorts, the prospective study relied on clinical history that participants themselves reported in a screening survey and a study questionnaire. Recovered participants in ImmuneRACE Cohort 3 were defined by two consecutive negative NP/OP PCR tests, clearance by a healthcare professional, or resolution of symptoms. In the prospective study, whole blood, serum and a nasopharyngeal or oropharyngeal swab were collected from each participant by mobile phlebotomists. Prospective study participants could optionally give additional blood draws and questionnaires over an approximately two-month period. Before DNA extraction, prospective study blood samples were shipped either frozen or at room temperature. The junction carries 13 bases between V and J, which are trimmed by 0 bases and 7 bases respectively. Reading from cysteine to phenylalanine, the CDR3 counts 15 amino acids. Just CDR3 DNA is preserved here, 45 bases in frame from base 1. CDR1 and CDR2 are drawn from the germline V gene: SGDLS, YYNGEE.

Broader findings and caveats from the paper: The amount of clinical and demographic metadata varied by source and participant and was provided uncurated.

The sequenced sample was PBMCs or T cells enriched from blood (not recorded which). This sequence was found in a woman aged 45-59 years who had recovered from COVID-19. The rearrangement combines TRBV9 with TRBJ1-4; the D gene identity is not certain. The CDR3 amino acid sequence is: CASSVAGSPSEKLFF. The DNA reads as follows: TGTGCCAGCAGCGTAGCTGGCTCTCCGTCTGAAAAACTGTTTTTT. The full variable domain, completed from the reference TRBV9 and TRBJ1-4 proteins outside the CDR3, reads DSGVTQTPKHLITATGQRVTLRCSPRSGDLSVYWYQQSLDQGLQFLIQYYNGEERAKGNILERFSAQQFPDLHSELNLSSLELGDSALYFCASSVAGSPSEKLFFGSGTQLSVL.